This TCR beta chain was observed in a study of CD8 T cells in ankylosing spondylitis. Study-level findings and limits: Some of the motif variants had earlier been found in reactive arthritis patients' fluid and blood. Typical of ankylosing spondylitis blood, it appeared, was a TCR beta motif of under 10 highly homologous variants.

The CDR3 covers 16 residues. The ends lost 4 bases at V and 0 bases at J; junction bases unmatched: 5. Germline loops: CDR1 MNHEY, CDR2 SVGEGT. TCRdb passed the 5' RACE reads through MiXCR, listing each CDR3 protein once. The profile covers 150,000 to 200,000 distinct CDR3 sequences, with more than 10% appearing a single time and approximately 17% taken by the ten largest. This clonotype appeared many times. No antigen is known for it. Sequences were obtained from blood, either unsorted or a sorted T cell fraction (not recorded which). V is TRBV6-2 or TRBV6-3 and J is TRBJ2-1; 8 nucleotides align to TRBD1. The TCR sequence derives from a male donor with ankylosing spondylitis or in good health (not recorded which). DNA of the CDR3: TGTGCCAGCAGTTCCCGGACAGGGAGCTCCTACAATGAGCAGTTCTTC. This translates into CASSSRTGSSYNEQFF.